This T cell receptor (beta chain) was sequenced for a study of cytomegalovirus exposure and HLA in healthy donors. Both 60 Vbeta primers and 13 Jbeta primers went into the PCR. Repertoires were generated with immunoSEQ multiplex PCR, while TCRdb's copy carries only in-frame clones and drops some. The sample shows 150,000 or so clones, roughly 80% of them seen only once. Germline CDR1 is SGHTA and CDR2 is FQGNSA. J gave up 0 bases and V 7 bases, and 4 bases lay outside the gene matches. This CDR3 has 16 amino acids. The genes are TRBV7-2 and TRBJ2-2; 11 bases are a match to TRBD2. The sequenced sample consisted of PBMCs. This clonotype was obtained from a man aged 18 to 30 in good health and CMV-seronegative. The CDR3 sequence is CASTKLAGANTGELFF. The CDR3 coding sequence is TGTGCCAGCACCAAACTAGCGGGGGCGAACACCGGGGAGCTGTTTTTT.